One sample yielded the 14 T cell receptor beta chains listed below, sequenced in a study of blood T cell repertoires in COVID-19. Measured with immunoSEQ multiplex PCR; TCRdb has only the in-frame clones, and not every one. The table shows some 200,000 clones, with approximately 85% occurring only once. Sequenced sample: peripheral blood. These receptors were collected from a woman of 80 years or more with acute or convalescent COVID-19.

The chain is built from TRBV18 and TRBJ1-1; TRBD1 is a possible D gene (5 bases). Germline CDR1 is KGHSH and CDR2 is LQKENI. CDR3 length: 15 residues. V dropped 4 bases and J dropped 2 bases, with 14 bases sitting between them. The CDR3 is CASSRASTGNTEAFF. CDR3 nucleotides: TGTGCCAGCTCACGAGCCTCAACAGGAAACACTGAAGCTTTCTTT.

The V and J genes are TRBV7-2 and TRBJ1-5, with 8 bases matching TRBD1. V shed 4 bases and J 3 bases; nucleotides not matched to a gene: 5. From germline, CDR1 is SGHTA and CDR2 FQGNSA. This CDR3 is 15 amino acids long. Here the CDR3 reads CASSSGQGLNQPQHF. CDR3 DNA sequence: TGTGCCAGCAGCTCCGGACAGGGTCTCAATCAGCCCCAGCATTTT.

This clone appeared many times. V and J are TRBV15 and TRBJ2-7; TRBD1 aligns across 9 bases. Losses at the gene ends were 3 bases for V and 5 bases for J; bases not matched to a gene: 11. Germline V lookup: CDR1 LNHNV, CDR2 YYDKDF (reference sequence). The CDR3 covers 16 residues. The CDR3 loop reads CATSRRVGTGFDEQYF. CDR3 nucleotide sequence: TGTGCCACCAGCAGGAGGGTGGGGACAGGGTTCGACGAGCAGTACTTC.

The chain recombines TRBV5-4 with TRBJ2-6, with D possibly TRBD2 on 5 matching bases. CDR1 and CDR2 (germline): SGHNT, YYREEE (reference sequence). The CDR3 runs to 16 residues. V was trimmed by 4 bases and J by 4 bases, leaving 15 bases between them. The CDR3, as DNA: TGTGCCAGCAGCCCGGATTCGGGGAACGGGGCCAACGTCCTGACTTTC. It is translated as CASSPDSGNGANVLTF.

This clone has just one count. V is TRBV12-5 and J is TRBJ1-4, with unresolved D. This CDR3 spans 17 amino acids. Trimming removed 6 bases at V and 3 bases at J, with 20 bases between. Germline lookup yields CDR1 LGHNT and CDR2 FRNRAP. The CDR3 spells CASGNLQFRYPNEKLFF. In DNA, the CDR3 is TGTGCTAGTGGAAATCTACAATTCAGGTACCCTAATGAAAAACTGTTTTTT.

The V gene is TRBV19, the J gene TRBJ1-2, with TRBD1 identical over 7 bases. V was clipped by 9 bases and J by 0 bases; unmatched bases: 4. The CDR3 is 13 residues long. Per germline, CDR1 LNHDA and CDR2 SQIVND (reference sequence). The CDR3, as DNA: TGTGCCAGCGGGACAGCCCCTAACTATGGCTACACCTTC. As protein: CASGTAPNYGYTF.

J is TRBJ2-6 and V is TRBV30, with D maybe TRBD1 (6 bases). In germline, CDR1 is GTSNPN, CDR2 SVGIG (reference sequence). The CDR3 runs to 14 residues. Trimming left V 3 bases short and J 8 bases short, with 14 bases between. The CDR3 reads CAWRKPGTTNVLTF. The CDR3, as DNA: TGTGCCTGGAGAAAGCCGGGGACAACCAACGTCCTGACTTTC. Using reference TRBV30 and TRBJ2-6 for the parts outside the CDR3, the full variable domain is SQTIHQWPATLVQPVGSPLSLECTVEGTSNPNLYWYRQAAGRGLQLLFYSVGIGQISSEVPQNLSASRPQDRQFILSSKKLLLSDSGFYLCAWRKPGTTNVLTFGAGSRLTVL.

The V call is TRBV5-1, the J call TRBJ2-1; 11 bases align to TRBD2. The trim removed 4 bases at V and 4 bases at J, leaving 7 bases unmatched. There are 16 residues in the CDR3. Germline V gene sequence: CDR1 SGHRS, CDR2 YFSETQ. CDR3 residues: CASSRGLAGGYNEQFF. In DNA form, the CDR3 reads TGCGCCAGCAGCCGAGGTCTAGCGGGAGGTTACAATGAGCAGTTCTTC.

The rearrangement uses TRBV7-7 and TRBJ2-2; 7 bases align to TRBD1. There are 16 residues in the CDR3. The germline V gene has CDR1 SSHAT and CDR2 FNYEAQ (reference sequence). J gave up 2 bases and V 0 bases, and 3 bases lay outside the gene matches. CDR3 sequence (DNA): TGTGCCAGCAGCTTAGCACAGGGGATCAACACCGGGGAGCTGTTTTTT. As protein: CASSLAQGINTGELFF.

This chain joins TRBV9 and TRBJ1-3; no firm D call. From germline, CDR1 is SGDLS and CDR2 YYNGEE. Deletions cut 5 bases from V and 3 bases from J, with 15 bases between. The CDR3 runs 15 residues. The CDR3 sequence: CASSAGRGGGNTIYF. CDR3 nucleotide sequence: TGTGCCAGCAGTGCGGGTCGGGGAGGTGGAAACACCATATATTTT.

This clone has only a few counts. The V and J genes are TRBV19 and TRBJ2-5; TRBD2 matches 12 bases. V was pared by 4 bases and J by 5 bases, with 8 bases of the junction left unmatched. CDR1 and CDR2 from the germline V gene are LNHDA and SQIVND (reference sequence). The CDR3 is 16 residues long. The CDR3 is CASSTSGGAGLETQYF. The CDR3 DNA follows: TGTGCCAGTAGTACTAGCGGGGGGGCGGGTTTGGAGACCCAGTACTTC.

This clone was detected a few times. The CDR3 nucleotides are TGTGCCAGTAGATCCTCGGGGGCTGGAAACACCATATATTTT. Translated, it gives CASRSSGAGNTIYF. The chain recombines TRBV19 with TRBJ1-3, with a weak D call TRBD1 (5 bases). The CDR3 runs to 14 residues. CDR1 is LNHDA, CDR2 SQIVND, per germline (reference sequence). The V gene lost 6 bases and the J gene lost 2 bases, with 11 bases spanning the gap.

The chain employs TRBV7-2 and TRBJ1-6; D is ambiguous. Germline CDR1 and CDR2: SGHTA and FQGNSA. CDR3 length: 13 amino acids. The V and J ends lost 7 bases and 10 bases respectively, with 14 bases between them. CDR3 DNA sequence: TGTGCCAGCAACCCAGGTGTCTTGTCACCCCTCCACTTT. Amino acid sequence: CASNPGVLSPLHF.

The CDR3 coding sequence is TGTGCCAGCAGTTTAGTAGCCCCCAACGAGCAGTACTTC. Translated: CASSLVAPNEQYF. The chain recombines TRBV28 with TRBJ2-7; D gene ambiguous. This CDR3 spans 13 amino acids. Germline V gene data show CDR1 as MDHEN and CDR2 as SYDVKM. V lost 2 bases and J 5 bases, leaving 10 bases between the germline ends. The variable domain in full, completed from reference TRBV28 and TRBJ2-7, reads DVKVTQSSRYLVKRTGEKVFLECVQDMDHENMFWYRQDPGLGLRLIYFSYDVKMKEKGDIPEGYSVSREKKERFSLILESASTNQTSMYLCASSLVAPNEQYFGPGTRLTVT.